The 10 T cell receptor beta chains below all came from one sample that was sequenced in a study of siplizumab effects on memory and regulatory T cells. The table came from immunoSEQ multiplex PCR; TCRdb's copy has only in-frame clones and leaves some out. The sample lists tens of thousands of clones, under 95% occurring once. The sequenced sample was CD8+ T cells sorted from blood. These receptors came from a human donor in good health.

The V call is TRBV9, the J call TRBJ2-1; D possibly corresponds to TRBD2 (6 bases). Trimming shortened V by 5 bases and J by 14 bases, and 23 bases separated the two germline ends. The CDR3 covers 14 residues. Per the germline V gene, CDR1 is SGDLS and CDR2 is YYNGEE. CDR3 DNA sequence: TGTGCCAGCAGTTTAGGGACTGGGGGGACGAAGGAGTTCTTC. It specifies CASSLGTGGTKEFF.

CDR3 in DNA: TGTGCCAGCAGTCGGTTGACAGGGGCCAACTATGGCTACACCTTC. Its protein product is CASSRLTGANYGYTF. This chain links TRBV27 with TRBJ1-2; 8 positions agree with TRBD1. V lost 5 bases, J lost 2 bases, and 7 bases stayed unmatched. This CDR3 has 15 amino acids. Germline assignment: CDR1 MNHEY and CDR2 SMNVEV (reference sequence).

This clone was detected once. This chain links TRBV5-6 with TRBJ2-7, with D possibly matching TRBD1 (6 bases). There are 14 residues in the CDR3. Germline V CDR1 and CDR2: SGHDT, YYEEEE. Trimming removed 4 bases from V and 4 bases from J, with 15 bases in between. CDR3 nucleotides: TGTGCCAGCAGCCTTGGGACACCTCCTTACGAGCAGTACTTC. Its translation: CASSLGTPPYEQYF.

This chain uses TRBV6-6 with TRBJ2-1; no clear D gene. CDR3 length equals 13 residues. The V and J ends lost 2 bases and 2 bases respectively, with 4 bases between them. Germline V lookup: CDR1 MNHNY, CDR2 SVGAGI (reference sequence). For the CDR3, the DNA is TGTGCCAGCAGTTACGCGGCCTACAATGAGCAGTTCTTC. This sequence encodes CASSYAAYNEQFF.

The V gene is TRBV6-5, the J gene TRBJ1-5, with D perhaps matching TRBD1 (5 bases). The CDR3 runs 14 residues. Germline V gene lookup returns CDR1 MNHEY and CDR2 SVGAGI. V lost 6 bases and J 2 bases, leaving 11 bases between the germline ends. The CDR3 spells CASRGGVGNQPQHF. The CDR3 nucleotides are TGTGCCAGCAGGGGGGGGGTAGGCAATCAGCCCCAGCATTTT.

This chain joins TRBV6-5 and TRBJ1-1, with a weak D call TRBD1 (6 bases). Germline CDR1 MNHEY, CDR2 SVGAGI. This CDR3 spans 12 amino acids. V was pared by 5 bases and J by 7 bases, with 11 bases between. As DNA, the CDR3 is TGTGCCAGCAGTCCCGGGACACTTGAAGCTTTCTTT. It yields the protein CASSPGTLEAFF.

The chain couples TRBV7-9 to TRBJ1-3, with 10 nucleotides matching TRBD1. The CDR3 runs 17 residues. Germline V gene data show CDR1 as SEHNR and CDR2 as FQNEAQ (reference sequence). Trimming at V came to 4 bases and at J to 2 bases, leaving 8 bases not matched to a gene. The CDR3 loop is CASSYDLDRGTGNTIYF. CDR3 nucleotides: TGTGCCAGCAGCTACGACTTGGACAGGGGGACTGGAAACACCATATATTTT.

The CDR3 nucleotides are TGTGCCAGCAGCCTCCGGGACAGGGGCTACGAGCAGTACTTC. Residues: CASSLRDRGYEQYF. The rearrangement joins TRBV21-1 to TRBJ2-7; no check of the table's D call, TRBD1, against the DNA was made. TRBV21-1 is a pseudogene segment. The CDR3 has 14 amino acids.

The chain uses TRBV5-6 and TRBJ2-1; 8 nucleotides match TRBD1. The V segment lost 0 bases and the J segment 5 bases; nucleotides outside the gene matches: 4. The CDR3 spans 15 residues. CDR1 SGHDT and CDR2 YYEEEE come from the germline V gene. CDR3 amino acids: CASSLGQGANNEQFF. In DNA, the CDR3 is TGTGCCAGCAGCTTGGGGCAGGGGGCGAACAATGAGCAGTTCTTC.

The V gene is TRBV4-3, the J gene TRBJ2-3, with 10 nucleotides matching TRBD2. This CDR3 has 18 amino acids. Per the germline V gene, CDR1 is LGHNA and CDR2 is YSLEER. Losses at the gene ends were 0 bases for V and 0 bases for J; bases not matched to a gene: 6. CDR3 amino acids: CASSQDLVAGGSTDTQYF. CDR3 nucleotides: TGCGCCAGCAGCCAAGACCTCGTAGCGGGAGGCAGCACAGATACGCAGTATTTT.